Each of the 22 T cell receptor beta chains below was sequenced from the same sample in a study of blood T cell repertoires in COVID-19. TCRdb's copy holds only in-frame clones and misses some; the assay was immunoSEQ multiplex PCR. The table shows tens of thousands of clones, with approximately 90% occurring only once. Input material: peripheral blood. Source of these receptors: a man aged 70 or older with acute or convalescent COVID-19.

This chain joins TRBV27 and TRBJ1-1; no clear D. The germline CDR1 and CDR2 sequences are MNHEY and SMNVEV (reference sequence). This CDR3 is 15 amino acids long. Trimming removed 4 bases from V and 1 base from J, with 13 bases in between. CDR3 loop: CASSSGIFSNTEAFF. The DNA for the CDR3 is TGTGCCAGCAGTTCGGGGATATTCTCGAACACTGAAGCTTTCTTT.

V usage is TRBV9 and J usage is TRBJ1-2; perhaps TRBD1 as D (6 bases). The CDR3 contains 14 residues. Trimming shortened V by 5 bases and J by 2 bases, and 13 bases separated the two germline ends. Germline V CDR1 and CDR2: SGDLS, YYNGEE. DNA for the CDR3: TGTGCCAGCAGTTCCGGGACAAGGAACTATGGCTACACCTTC. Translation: CASSSGTRNYGYTF.

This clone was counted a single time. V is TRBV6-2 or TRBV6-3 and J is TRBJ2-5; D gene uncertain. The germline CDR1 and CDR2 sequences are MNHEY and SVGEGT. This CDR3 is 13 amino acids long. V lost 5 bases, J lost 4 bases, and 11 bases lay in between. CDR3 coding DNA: TGTGCCAGCAGTCACCTAACCCCAGAGACCCAGTACTTC. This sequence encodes CASSHLTPETQYF.

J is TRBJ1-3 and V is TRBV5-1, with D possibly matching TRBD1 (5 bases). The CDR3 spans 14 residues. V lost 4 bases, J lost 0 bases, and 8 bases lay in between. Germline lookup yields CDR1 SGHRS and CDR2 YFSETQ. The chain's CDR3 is CASSGASSGNTIYF. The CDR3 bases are TGCGCCAGCAGCGGGGCTAGCTCTGGAAACACCATATATTTT.

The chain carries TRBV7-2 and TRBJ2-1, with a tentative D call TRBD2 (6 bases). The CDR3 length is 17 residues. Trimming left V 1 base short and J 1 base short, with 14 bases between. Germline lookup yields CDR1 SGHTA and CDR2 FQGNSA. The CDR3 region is CASSLVGRGRSYNEQFF. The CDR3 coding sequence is TGTGCCAGCAGCTTAGTGGGGCGGGGTCGTTCCTACAATGAGCAGTTCTTC.

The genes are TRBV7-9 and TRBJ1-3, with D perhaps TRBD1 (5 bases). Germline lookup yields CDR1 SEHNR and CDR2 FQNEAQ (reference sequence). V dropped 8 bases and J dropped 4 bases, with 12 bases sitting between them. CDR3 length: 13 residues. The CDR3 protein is CASQGGTGNTIYF. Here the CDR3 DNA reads TGTGCCAGCCAGGGAGGTACGGGAAACACCATATATTTT. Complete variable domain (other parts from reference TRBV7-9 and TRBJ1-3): DTGVSQNPRHKITKRGQNVTFRCDPISEHNRLYWYRQTLGQGPEFLTYFQNEAQLEKSRLLSDRFSAERPKGSFSTLEIQRTEQGDSAMYLCASQGGTGNTIYFGEGSWLTVV.

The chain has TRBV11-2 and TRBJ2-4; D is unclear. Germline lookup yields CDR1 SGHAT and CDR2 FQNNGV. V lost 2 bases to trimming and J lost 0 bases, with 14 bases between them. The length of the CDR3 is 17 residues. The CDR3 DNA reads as TGTGCCAGCAGCTTATCCCGCGTTGTGTTAGCCAAAAACATTCAGTACTTC. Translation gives CASSLSRVVLAKNIQYF.

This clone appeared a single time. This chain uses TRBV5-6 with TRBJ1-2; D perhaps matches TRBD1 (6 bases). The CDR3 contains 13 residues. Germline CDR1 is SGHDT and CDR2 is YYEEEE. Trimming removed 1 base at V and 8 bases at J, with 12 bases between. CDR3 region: CASSLNRVRGYTF. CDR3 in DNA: TGTGCCAGCAGCTTGAACAGGGTTAGAGGCTACACCTTC.

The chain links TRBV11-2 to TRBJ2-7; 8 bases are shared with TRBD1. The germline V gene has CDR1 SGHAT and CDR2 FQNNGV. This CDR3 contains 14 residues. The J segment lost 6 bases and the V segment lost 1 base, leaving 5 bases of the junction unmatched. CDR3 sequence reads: CASSLAARGREQYF. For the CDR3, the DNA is TGTGCCAGCAGCTTAGCTGCCAGGGGGCGCGAGCAGTACTTC.

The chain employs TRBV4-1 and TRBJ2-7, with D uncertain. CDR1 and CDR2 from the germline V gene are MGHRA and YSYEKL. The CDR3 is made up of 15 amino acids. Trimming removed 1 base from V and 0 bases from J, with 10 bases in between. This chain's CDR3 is CASSQAAGRSYEQYF. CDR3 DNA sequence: TGCGCCAGCAGCCAAGCGGCAGGTCGCTCCTACGAGCAGTACTTC.

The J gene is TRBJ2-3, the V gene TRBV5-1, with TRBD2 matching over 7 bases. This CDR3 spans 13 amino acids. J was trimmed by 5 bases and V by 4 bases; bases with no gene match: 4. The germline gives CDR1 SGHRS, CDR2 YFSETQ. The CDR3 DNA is TGCGCCAGCAGCAGACGGGAGGAAGATACGCAGTATTTT. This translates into CASSRREEDTQYF.

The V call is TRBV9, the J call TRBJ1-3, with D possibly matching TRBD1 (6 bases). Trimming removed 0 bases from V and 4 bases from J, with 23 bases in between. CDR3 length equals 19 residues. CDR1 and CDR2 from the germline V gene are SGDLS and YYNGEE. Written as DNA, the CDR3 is TGTGCCAGCAGCGTAGGAGCGGGGCAGGGGTTCTCTGCAGGAAACACCATATATTTT. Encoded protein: CASSVGAGQGFSAGNTIYF.

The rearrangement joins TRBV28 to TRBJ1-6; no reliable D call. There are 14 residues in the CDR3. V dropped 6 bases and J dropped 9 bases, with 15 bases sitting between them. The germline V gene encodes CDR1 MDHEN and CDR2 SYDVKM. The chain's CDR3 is CASSLALGGSPLHF. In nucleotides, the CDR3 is TGTGCCAGCAGCCTAGCTTTAGGCGGTTCACCCCTCCACTTT.

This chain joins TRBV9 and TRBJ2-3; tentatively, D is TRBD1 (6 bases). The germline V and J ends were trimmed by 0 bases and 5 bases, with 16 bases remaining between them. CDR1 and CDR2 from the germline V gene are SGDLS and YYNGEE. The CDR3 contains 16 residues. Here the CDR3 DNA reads TGTGCCAGCAGCGTAGGTCGGTTGGGGGCCGGAGATACGCAGTATTTT. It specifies CASSVGRLGAGDTQYF. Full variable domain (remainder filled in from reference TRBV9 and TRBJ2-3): DSGVTQTPKHLITATGQRVTLRCSPRSGDLSVYWYQQSLDQGLQFLIQYYNGEERAKGNILERFSAQQFPDLHSELNLSSLELGDSALYFCASSVGRLGAGDTQYFGPGTRLTVL.

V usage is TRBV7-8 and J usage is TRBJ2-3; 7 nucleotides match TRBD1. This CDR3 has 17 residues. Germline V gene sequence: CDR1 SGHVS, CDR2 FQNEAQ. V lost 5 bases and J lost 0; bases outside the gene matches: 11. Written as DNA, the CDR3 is TGTGCCAGCAGCAGGGAAAACAGGGGACCTAGCACAGATACGCAGTATTTT. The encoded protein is CASSRENRGPSTDTQYF.

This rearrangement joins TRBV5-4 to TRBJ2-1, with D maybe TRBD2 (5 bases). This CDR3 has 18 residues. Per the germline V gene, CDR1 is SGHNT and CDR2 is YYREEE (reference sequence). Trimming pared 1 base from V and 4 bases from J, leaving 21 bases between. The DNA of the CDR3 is TGTGCCAGCAGCTTGAAAAATGGGCGGGCGTTCAAATACAATGAGCAGTTCTTC. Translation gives CASSLKNGRAFKYNEQFF.

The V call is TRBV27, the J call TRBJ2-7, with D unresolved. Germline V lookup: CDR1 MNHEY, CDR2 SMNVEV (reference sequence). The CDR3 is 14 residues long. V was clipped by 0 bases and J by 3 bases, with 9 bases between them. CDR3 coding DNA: TGTGCCAGCAGTTTATCCCCCATCGGCTACGAGCAGTACTTC. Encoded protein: CASSLSPIGYEQYF.

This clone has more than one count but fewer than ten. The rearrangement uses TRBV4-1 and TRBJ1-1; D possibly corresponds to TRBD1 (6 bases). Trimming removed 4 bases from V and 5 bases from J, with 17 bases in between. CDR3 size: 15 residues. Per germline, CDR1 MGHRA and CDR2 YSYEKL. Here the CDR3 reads CASSRERGQGTEAFF. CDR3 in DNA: TGCGCCAGCAGCCGCGAGCGGGGGCAAGGGACTGAAGCTTTCTTT.

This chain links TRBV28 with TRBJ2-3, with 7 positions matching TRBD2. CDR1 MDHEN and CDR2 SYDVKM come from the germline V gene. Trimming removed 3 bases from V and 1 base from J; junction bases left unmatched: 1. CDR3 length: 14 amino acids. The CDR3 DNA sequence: TGTGCCAGCAGTTTTGGGGGGGGCACAGATACGCAGTATTTT. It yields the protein CASSFGGGTDTQYF.

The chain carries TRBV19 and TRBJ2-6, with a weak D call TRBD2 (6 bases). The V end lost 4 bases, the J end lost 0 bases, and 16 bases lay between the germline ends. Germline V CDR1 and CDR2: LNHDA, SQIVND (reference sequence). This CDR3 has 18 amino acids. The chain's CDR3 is CASSNPGGWNSGANVLTF. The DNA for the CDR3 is TGTGCCAGTAGTAACCCCGGGGGATGGAACTCTGGGGCCAACGTCCTGACTTTC.

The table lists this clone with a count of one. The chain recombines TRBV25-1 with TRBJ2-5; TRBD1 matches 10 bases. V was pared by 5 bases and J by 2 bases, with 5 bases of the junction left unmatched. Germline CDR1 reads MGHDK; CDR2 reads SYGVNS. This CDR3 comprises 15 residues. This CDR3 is CASSNGTGAQETQYF. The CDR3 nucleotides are TGTGCCAGCAGTAACGGGACAGGGGCTCAAGAGACCCAGTACTTC.

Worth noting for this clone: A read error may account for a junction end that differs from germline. CDR3 sequence: CASSPTRGAQQFF. The DNA of the CDR3 is TGTGCTAGCAGCCCCACCCGGGGGGCGCAGCAGTTCTTC. The gene calls are TRBV7-7 and TRBJ2-1; a possible D gene is TRBD2 (7 bases). Germline lookup yields CDR1 SSHAT and CDR2 FNYEAQ (reference sequence). The CDR3 is 13 residues long.